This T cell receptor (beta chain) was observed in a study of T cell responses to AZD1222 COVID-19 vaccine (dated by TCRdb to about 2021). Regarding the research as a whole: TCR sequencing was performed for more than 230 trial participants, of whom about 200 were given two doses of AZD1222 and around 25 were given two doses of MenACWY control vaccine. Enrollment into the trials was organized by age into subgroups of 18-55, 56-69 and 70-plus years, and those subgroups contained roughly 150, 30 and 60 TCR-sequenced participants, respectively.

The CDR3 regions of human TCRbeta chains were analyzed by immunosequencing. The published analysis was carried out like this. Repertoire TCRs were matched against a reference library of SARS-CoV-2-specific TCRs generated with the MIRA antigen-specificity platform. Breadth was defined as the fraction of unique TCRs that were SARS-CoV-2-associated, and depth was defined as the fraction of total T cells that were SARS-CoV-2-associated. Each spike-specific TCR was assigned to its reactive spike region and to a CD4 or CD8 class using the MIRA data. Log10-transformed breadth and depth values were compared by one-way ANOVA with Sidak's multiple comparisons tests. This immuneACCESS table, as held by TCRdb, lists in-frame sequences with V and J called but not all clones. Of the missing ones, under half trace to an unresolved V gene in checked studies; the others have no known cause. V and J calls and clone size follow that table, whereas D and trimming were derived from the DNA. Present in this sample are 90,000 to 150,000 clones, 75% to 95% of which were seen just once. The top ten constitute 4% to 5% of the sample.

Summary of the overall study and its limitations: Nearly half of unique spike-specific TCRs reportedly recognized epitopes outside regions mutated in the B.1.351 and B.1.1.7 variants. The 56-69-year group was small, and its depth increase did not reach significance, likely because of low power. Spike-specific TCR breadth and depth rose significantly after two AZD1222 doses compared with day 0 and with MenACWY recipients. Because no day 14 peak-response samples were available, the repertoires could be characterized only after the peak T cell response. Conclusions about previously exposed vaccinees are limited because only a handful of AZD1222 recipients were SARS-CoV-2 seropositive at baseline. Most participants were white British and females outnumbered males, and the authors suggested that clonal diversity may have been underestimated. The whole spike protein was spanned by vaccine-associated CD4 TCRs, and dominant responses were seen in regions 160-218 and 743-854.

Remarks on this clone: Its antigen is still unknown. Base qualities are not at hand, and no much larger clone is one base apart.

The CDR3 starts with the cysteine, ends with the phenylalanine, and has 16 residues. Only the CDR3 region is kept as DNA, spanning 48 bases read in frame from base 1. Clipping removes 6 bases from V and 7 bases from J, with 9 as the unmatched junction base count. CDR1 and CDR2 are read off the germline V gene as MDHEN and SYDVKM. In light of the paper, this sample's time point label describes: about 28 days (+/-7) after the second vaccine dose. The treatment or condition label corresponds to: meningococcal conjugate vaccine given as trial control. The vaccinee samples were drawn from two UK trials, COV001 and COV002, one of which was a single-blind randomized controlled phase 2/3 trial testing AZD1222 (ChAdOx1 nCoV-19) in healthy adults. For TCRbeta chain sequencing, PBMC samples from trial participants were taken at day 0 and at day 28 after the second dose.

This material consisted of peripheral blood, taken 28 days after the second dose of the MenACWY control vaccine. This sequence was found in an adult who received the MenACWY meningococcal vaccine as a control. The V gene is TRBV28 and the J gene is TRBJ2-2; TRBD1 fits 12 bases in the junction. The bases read TGTGCCAGCAGGGTACCGGGACAGGGGGCTGGCGGGGAGCTGTTTTTT. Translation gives CASRVPGQGAGGELFF.